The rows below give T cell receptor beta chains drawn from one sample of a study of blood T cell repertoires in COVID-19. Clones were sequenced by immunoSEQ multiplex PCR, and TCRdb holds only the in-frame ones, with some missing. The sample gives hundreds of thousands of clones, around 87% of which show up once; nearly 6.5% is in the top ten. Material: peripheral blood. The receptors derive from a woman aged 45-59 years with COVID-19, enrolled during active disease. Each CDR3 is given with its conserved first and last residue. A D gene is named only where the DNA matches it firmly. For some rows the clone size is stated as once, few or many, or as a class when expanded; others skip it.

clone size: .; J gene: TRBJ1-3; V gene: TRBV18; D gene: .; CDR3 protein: CASSQGTSGGGNTIYF; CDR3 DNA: TGTGCCAGCTCCCAGGGGACCTCCGGCGGTGGAAACACCATATATTTT
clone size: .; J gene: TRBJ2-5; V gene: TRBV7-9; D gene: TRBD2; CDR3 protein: CASSSRLAGGIETQYF; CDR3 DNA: TGTGCCAGCAGCTCCAGACTAGCGGGAGGTATTGAGACCCAGTACTTC
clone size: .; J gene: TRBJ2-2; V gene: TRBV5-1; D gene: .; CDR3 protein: CASSFIPGELFF; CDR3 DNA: TGCGCCAGCAGCTTTATTCCCGGGGAGCTGTTTTTT
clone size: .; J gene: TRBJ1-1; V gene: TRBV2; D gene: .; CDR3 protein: CASTLDGGWTEAFF; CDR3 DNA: TGTGCCAGCACCCTTGACGGGGGTTGGACTGAAGCTTTCTTT
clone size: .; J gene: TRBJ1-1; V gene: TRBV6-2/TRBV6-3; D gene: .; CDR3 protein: CASSGLRGLEAFF; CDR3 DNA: TGTGCCAGCAGTGGACTAAGGGGACTGGAAGCTTTCTTT
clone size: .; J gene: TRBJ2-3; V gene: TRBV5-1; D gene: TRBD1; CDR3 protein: CASSADRGLTDTQYF; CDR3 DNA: TGCGCCAGCAGCGCCGACAGGGGGCTTACAGATACGCAGTATTTT
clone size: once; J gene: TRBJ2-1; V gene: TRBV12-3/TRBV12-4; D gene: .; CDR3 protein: CASSSRGSEQFF; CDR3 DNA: TGTGCCAGCAGTAGCAGGGGATCTGAGCAGTTCTTC
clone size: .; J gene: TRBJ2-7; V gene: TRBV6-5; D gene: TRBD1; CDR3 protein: CASIRDRGLYEQYF; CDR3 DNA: TGTGCCAGCATTCGCGACAGGGGACTTTACGAGCAGTACTTC
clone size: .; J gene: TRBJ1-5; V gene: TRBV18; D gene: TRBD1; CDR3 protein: CASSPRDRGVTGNQPQHF; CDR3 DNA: TGTGCCAGCTCACCGCGGGACAGGGGAGTTACGGGCAATCAGCCCCAGCATTTT
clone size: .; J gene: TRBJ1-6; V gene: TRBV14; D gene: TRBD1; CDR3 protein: CASSQTGQGYNSPLHF; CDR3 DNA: TGTGCCAGCAGCCAAACGGGACAGGGGTATAATTCACCCCTCCACTTT
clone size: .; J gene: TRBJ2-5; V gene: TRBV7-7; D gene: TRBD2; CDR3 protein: CASSYRAGSGETQYF; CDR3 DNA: TGTGCTAGCAGCTACCGAGCGGGGAGCGGGGAGACCCAGTACTTC
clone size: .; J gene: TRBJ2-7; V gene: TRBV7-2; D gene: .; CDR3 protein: CASSPRAGLHYEQYF; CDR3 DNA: TGTGCCAGCAGTCCAAGGGCGGGACTCCACTACGAGCAGTACTTC
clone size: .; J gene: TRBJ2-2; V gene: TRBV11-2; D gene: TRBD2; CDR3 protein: CASSLFFGVAGGITGELFF; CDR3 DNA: TGTGCCAGCAGCTTATTCTTTGGTGTGGCGGGAGGGATCACCGGGGAGCTGTTTTTT
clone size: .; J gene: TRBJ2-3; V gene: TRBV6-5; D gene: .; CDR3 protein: CASTRGSNADTQYF; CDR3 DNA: TGTGCCAGCACTAGGGGTTCGAATGCAGATACGCAGTATTTT
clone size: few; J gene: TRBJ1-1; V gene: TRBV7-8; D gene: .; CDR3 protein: CASSSGSMNTEAFF; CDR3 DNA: TGTGCCAGCAGCTCTGGCAGTATGAACACTGAAGCTTTCTTT
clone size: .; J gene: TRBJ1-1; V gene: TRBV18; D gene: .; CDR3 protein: CASSRATNTEAFF; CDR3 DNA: TGTGCCAGCTCACGGGCAACTAACACTGAAGCTTTCTTT
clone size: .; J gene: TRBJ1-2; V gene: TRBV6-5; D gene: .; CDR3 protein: CASSYSPGEWYGYTF; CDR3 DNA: TGTGCCAGCAGTTACTCCCCGGGGGAGTGGTATGGCTACACCTTC
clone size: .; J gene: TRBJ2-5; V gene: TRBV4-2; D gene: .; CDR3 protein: CASSARGGAETQYF; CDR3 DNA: TGTGCCAGCAGCGCGCGCGGGGGCGCAGAGACCCAGTACTTC
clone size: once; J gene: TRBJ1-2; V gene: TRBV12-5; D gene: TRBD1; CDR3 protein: CASGQPVGTDNGYTF; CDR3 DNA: TGTGCTAGTGGTCAGCCTGTCGGGACAGATAATGGCTACACCTTC
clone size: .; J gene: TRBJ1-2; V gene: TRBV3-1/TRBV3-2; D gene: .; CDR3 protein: CASSQGEGGYTF; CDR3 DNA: TGTGCCAGCAGCCAAGGGGAGGGGGGCTACACCTTC
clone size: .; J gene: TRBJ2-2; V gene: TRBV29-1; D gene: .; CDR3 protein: CSVDRRDGELFF; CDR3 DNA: TGCAGCGTTGATCGGCGGGACGGGGAGCTGTTTTTT
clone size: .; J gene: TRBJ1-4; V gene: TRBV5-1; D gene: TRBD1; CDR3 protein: CASSHRDRGSDEKLFF; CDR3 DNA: TGCGCCAGCAGCCACCGGGACAGGGGATCTGATGAAAAACTGTTTTTT
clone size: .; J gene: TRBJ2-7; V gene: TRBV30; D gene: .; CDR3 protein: CAWSYGFYEQYF; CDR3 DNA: TGTGCCTGGAGTTACGGGTTCTACGAGCAGTACTTC
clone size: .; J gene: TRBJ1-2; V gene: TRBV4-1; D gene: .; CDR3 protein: CASSQDQQAYGYTF; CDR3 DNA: TGCGCCAGCAGCCAAGATCAACAGGCGTATGGCTACACCTTC
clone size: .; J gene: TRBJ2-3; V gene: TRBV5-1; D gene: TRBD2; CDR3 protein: CASSHTGTSGRSTDTQYF; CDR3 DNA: TGCGCCAGCAGCCATACCGGGACTAGCGGGAGATCCACAGATACGCAGTATTTT
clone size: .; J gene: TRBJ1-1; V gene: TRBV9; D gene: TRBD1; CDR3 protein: CASSVAGQGNTEAFF; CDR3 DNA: TGTGCCAGCAGCGTAGCCGGACAGGGGAACACTGAAGCTTTCTTT
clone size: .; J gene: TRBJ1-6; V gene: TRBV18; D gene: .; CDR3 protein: CASSPSGNNSPLHF; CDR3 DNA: TGTGCCAGCTCACCAAGCGGTAATAATTCACCCCTCCACTTT
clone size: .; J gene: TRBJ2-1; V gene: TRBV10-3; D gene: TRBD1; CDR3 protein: CAISEKGQGFGDEQFF; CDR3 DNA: TGTGCCATCAGTGAGAAGGGACAGGGGTTCGGGGATGAGCAGTTCTTC
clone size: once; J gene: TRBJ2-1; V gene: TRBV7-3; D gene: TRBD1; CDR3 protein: CASSLQGASYNEQFF; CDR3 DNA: TGTGCCAGCAGCTTACAGGGGGCCTCCTACAATGAGCAGTTCTTC
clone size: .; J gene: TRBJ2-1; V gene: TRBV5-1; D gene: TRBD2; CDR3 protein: CASSLTLAGGVEQFF; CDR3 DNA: TGCGCCAGCAGCTTGACGCTAGCGGGAGGGGTTGAGCAGTTCTTC
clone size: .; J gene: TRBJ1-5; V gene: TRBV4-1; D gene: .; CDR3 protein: CASSQDRGHSNQPQHF; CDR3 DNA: TGCGCCAGCAGCCAAGACAGGGGCCATAGCAATCAGCCCCAGCATTTT
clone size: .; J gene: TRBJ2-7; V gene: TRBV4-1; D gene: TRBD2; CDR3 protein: CASSQLAGEDEQYF; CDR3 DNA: TGCGCCAGCAGCCAGCTAGCGGGAGAGGACGAGCAGTACTTC
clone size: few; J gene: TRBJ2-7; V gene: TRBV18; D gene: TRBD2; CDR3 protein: CASSPWEGPYEQYF; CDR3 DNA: TGTGCCAGCTCACCCTGGGAGGGGCCCTACGAGCAGTACTTC
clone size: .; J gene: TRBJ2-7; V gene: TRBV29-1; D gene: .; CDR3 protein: CSVEAIPSYEQYF; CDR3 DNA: TGCAGCGTTGAGGCCATACCTTCCTACGAGCAGTACTTC
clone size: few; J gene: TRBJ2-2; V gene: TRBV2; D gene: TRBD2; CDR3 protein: CASKGSGSRVTGELFF; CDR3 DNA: TGTGCCAGCAAGGGTAGCGGGAGTAGGGTCACCGGGGAGCTGTTTTTT
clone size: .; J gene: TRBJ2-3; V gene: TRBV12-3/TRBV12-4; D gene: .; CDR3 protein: CASSAAWSDTQYF; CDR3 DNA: TGTGCCAGCAGTGCAGCGTGGTCAGATACGCAGTATTTT
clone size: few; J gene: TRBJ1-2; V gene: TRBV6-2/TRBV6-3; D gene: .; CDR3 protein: CASSNRDYGYTF; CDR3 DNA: TGTGCCAGCAGTAATAGAGACTATGGCTACACCTTC
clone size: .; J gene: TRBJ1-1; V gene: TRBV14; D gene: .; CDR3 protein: CASSPQGNTEAFF; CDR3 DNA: TGTGCCAGCAGCCCCCAGGGGAACACTGAAGCTTTCTTT
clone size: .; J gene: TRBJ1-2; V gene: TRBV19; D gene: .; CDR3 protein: CASGPGANYGYTF; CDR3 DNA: TGTGCCAGCGGCCCAGGGGCCAACTATGGCTACACCTTC